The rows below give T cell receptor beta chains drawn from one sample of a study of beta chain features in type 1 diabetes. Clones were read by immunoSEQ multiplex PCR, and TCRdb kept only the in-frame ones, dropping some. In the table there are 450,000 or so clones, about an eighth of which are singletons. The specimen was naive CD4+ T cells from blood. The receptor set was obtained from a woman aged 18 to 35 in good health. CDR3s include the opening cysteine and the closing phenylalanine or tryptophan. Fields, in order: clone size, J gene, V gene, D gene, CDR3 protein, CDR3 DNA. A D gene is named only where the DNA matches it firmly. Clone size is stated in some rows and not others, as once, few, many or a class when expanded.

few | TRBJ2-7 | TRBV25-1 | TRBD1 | CASSDRGHSSYEQYF | TGTGCCAGCAGTGACAGGGGGCACAGCTCCTACGAGCAGTACTTC
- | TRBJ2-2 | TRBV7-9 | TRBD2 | CASSLILAVNTGELFF | TGTGCCAGCAGCTTAATACTAGCGGTGAACACCGGGGAGCTGTTTTTT
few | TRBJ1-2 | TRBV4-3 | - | CASSQGVNYGYTF | TGCGCCAGCAGCCAAGGGGTGAACTATGGCTACACCTTC
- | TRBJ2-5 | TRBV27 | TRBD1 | CASSPGTASMTQYF | TGTGCCAGCAGTCCCGGGACAGCCAGTATGACCCAGTACTTC
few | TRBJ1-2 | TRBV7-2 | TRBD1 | CASSPRTGANYGYTF | TGTGCCAGCAGCCCACGGACAGGGGCAAACTATGGCTACACCTTC
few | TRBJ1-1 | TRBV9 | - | CASSVEAGTEAFF | TGTGCCAGCAGCGTAGAGGCGGGCACTGAAGCTTTCTTT
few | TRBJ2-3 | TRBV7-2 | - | CASSSPLGGAGDTQYF | TGTGCCAGCAGCTCGCCTTTAGGGGGAGCGGGAGATACGCAGTATTTT
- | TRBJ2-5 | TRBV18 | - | CASSPVPMVGETQYF | TGTGCCAGCTCACCAGTCCCCATGGTCGGGGAGACCCAGTACTTC
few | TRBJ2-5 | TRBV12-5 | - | CASGRQDAGRETQYF | TGTGCTAGTGGGCGTCAGGACGCCGGAAGAGAGACCCAGTACTTC
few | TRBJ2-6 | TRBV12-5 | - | CASGLALSGANVLTF | TGTGCTAGTGGTTTGGCCCTCTCTGGGGCCAACGTCCTGACTTTC
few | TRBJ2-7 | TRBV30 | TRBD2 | CASQQRGLAGLREQYF | TGTGCATCCCAACAGAGGGGACTAGCGGGATTGCGGGAGCAGTACTTC
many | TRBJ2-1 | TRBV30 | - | CAWSEGSYNEQFF | TGTGCCTGGAGTGAAGGGTCCTACAATGAGCAGTTCTTC
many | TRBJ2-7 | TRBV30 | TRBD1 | CAWTPGQSSYEQYF | TGTGCCTGGACCCCGGGACAGAGCTCCTACGAGCAGTACTTC
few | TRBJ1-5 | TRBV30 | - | CAWSVADQPQHF | TGTGCCTGGAGTGTAGCCGATCAGCCCCAGCATTTT
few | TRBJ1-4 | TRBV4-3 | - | CASSPTGLSNEKLFF | TGCGCCAGCAGCCCTACAGGGTTATCTAATGAAAAACTGTTTTTT
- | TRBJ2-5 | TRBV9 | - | CASSSGGGKETQYF | TGTGCCAGCAGCTCGGGCGGCGGAAAAGAGACCCAGTACTTC
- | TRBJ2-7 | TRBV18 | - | CASSRLDTYEQYF | TGTGCCAGCTCCCGACTTGACACCTACGAGCAGTACTTC
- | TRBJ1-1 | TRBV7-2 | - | CASSPVLGGAVNTEAFF | TGTGCCAGCAGCCCGGTTTTAGGAGGGGCGGTGAACACTGAAGCTTTCTTT
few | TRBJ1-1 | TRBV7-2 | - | CASSLTGSDTNTEAFF | TGTGCCAGCAGCTTAACCGGGTCCGATACGAACACTGAAGCTTTCTTT
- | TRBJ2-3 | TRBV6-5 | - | CASSYSPSLRTDTQYF | TGTGCCAGCAGTTACTCTCCCAGCCTCCGCACAGATACGCAGTATTTT
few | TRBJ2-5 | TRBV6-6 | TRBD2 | CASSPSGQETQYF | TGTGCCAGCAGTCCTAGCGGACAAGAGACCCAGTACTTC
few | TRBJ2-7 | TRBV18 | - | CASSNSGPPDEQYF | TGTGCCAGCTCAAACTCCGGGCCACCTGACGAGCAGTACTTC
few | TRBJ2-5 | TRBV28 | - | CASSLYRANQETQYF | TGTGCCAGCAGTCTCTATCGGGCCAACCAAGAGACCCAGTACTTC
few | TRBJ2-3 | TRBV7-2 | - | CASSFFRGPDTQYF | TGTGCCAGCAGCTTTTTCAGGGGACCAGATACGCAGTATTTT
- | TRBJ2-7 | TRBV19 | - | CASSLGREGEQYF | TGTGCCAGTAGTTTGGGCAGGGAAGGCGAGCAGTACTTC
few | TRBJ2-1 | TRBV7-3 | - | CASSPRQVLYNEQFF | TGTGCCAGCAGCCCTCGACAGGTCCTCTACAATGAGCAGTTCTTC
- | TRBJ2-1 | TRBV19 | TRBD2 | CASSVTAGGLYNEQFF | TGTGCCAGTAGCGTTACAGCGGGGGGGCTCTACAATGAGCAGTTCTTC
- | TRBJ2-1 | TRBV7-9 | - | CASSFADSYNEQFF | TGTGCCAGCAGCTTCGCCGACAGCTACAATGAGCAGTTCTTC
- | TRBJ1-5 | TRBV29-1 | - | CSGGRGSGQPQHF | TGCAGCGGAGGAAGGGGGTCCGGGCAGCCCCAGCATTTT
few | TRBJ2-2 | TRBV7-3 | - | CASSLTHTGELFF | TGTGCCAGCAGCTTAACGCACACCGGGGAGCTGTTTTTT
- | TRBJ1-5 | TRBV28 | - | CASSLEAGPNQPQHF | TGTGCCAGCAGTTTAGAGGCTGGTCCCAATCAGCCCCAGCATTTT
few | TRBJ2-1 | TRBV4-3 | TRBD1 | CASSPSVDRGVYNEQFF | TGCGCCAGCAGCCCGTCGGTGGACAGGGGGGTTTACAATGAGCAGTTCTTC
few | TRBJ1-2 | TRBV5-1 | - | CASSLYSIKTGDYGYTF | TGCGCCAGCAGCTTGTATTCGATCAAGACTGGAGACTATGGCTACACCTTC
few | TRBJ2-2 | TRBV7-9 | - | CASSYPRPAGELFF | TGTGCCAGCAGCTACCCTCGTCCTGCCGGGGAGCTGTTTTTT
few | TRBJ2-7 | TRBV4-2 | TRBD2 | CASSQTGTSGRTDF | TGTGCCAGCAGCCAGACCGGGACTAGCGGGAGGACCGACTTC
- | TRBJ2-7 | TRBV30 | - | CAWSVLYEQYF | TGTGCCTGGAGTGTACTCTACGAGCAGTACTTC
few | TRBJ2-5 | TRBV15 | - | CATSSEGGWETQYF | TGTGCCACCAGCAGCGAAGGAGGGTGGGAGACCCAGTACTTC
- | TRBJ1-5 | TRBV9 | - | CASSSGPNQPQHF | TGTGCCAGCAGCTCAGGACCCAATCAGCCCCAGCATTTT